This entry lists 28 T cell receptor beta chains sequenced from one sample in a study of T cells in Graves' hyperthyroidism and ophthalmopathy (dated by TCRdb to 2018 to 2020). Library method: multiplex PCR. This sample was sequenced with an Illumina HiSeq 2000. The TCR beta CDR3 regions were amplified from the RNA transcripts. The TCR CDR3 was subjected to a first round of RT-PCR using the HTBI primer set and the Qiagen OneStep RT-PCR kit. TCRdb reanalyzed the raw reads on its own, using fastp at Q25 for trimming and MiXCR for clone calling, and kept in-frame beta chains. Entries are consolidated by CDR3 protein sequence, retaining the most common genes and DNA. Present in this sample are about 530,000 distinct CDR3 sequences, roughly a sixth of which were seen just once. In total, the top ten clones hold 17% of the sample. Sequencing was carried out using blood. These receptors were taken from a woman in her late teens or twenties with Graves' ophthalmopathy.

Points on this clonotype: A much larger clone differs from this one at a single base, so this may be a read error. The chain joins TRBV6-6 to TRBJ1-2, with D perhaps TRBD1 (5 bases). CDR1 is MNHNY, CDR2 SVGAGI, per germline (reference sequence). The CDR3 has 13 residues. The CDR3 DNA reads TGTGCCAGCACTTACTCAGGGTCCGATGGCTACACCTTC. Translation gives CASTYSGSDGYTF.

Concerning this clonotype itself: A much larger clone differs from this one at a single base, so this may be a read error. The chain has TRBV7-3 and TRBJ2-1; maybe TRBD1 (6 bases). From germline, CDR1 is SGHTA and CDR2 FQGTGA. The V end lost 6 bases, the J end lost 2 bases, and 11 bases lay between the germline ends. This CDR3 is built from 14 residues. In DNA form, the CDR3 reads TGTGCCAGCAGTGGGGGACAAGCCTACAATGAGCAGTTCTTC. Protein sequence: CASSGGQAYNEQFF.

The chain joins TRBV5-6 to TRBJ1-2; 9 bases match TRBD1. In germline, CDR1 is SGHDT, CDR2 YYEEEE. The CDR3 sequence is 16 residues long. After removal of 0 bases from V and 7 bases from J, the junction contained 10 bases not matched to a gene. The CDR3 DNA follows: TGTGCCAGCAGCTTGGCTCCGGGACAGGGAGCCTCTGGCTACACCTTC. Protein sequence: CASSLAPGQGASGYTF.

This clonotype was seen a few times. The CDR3 region is CASREAGTALHEQYF. The CDR3 DNA sequence: TGCGCCAGCAGGGAGGCCGGGACTGCCCTCCACGAGCAGTACTTC. The chain recombines TRBV10-2 with TRBJ2-7, with D perhaps TRBD2 (6 bases). The CDR3 contains 15 residues. From germline, CDR1 is WSHSY and CDR2 SAAADI. Deletions cut 6 bases from V and 5 bases from J, with 20 bases between.

This clonotype appeared a single time. The chain uses TRBV5-1 and TRBJ1-4; D call uncertain. The CDR3 extends over 15 amino acids. The V gene's germline CDR1 is SGHRS and CDR2 YFSETQ. V dropped 4 bases and J dropped 0 bases, with 10 bases sitting between them. The CDR3 here is CASSPLSPTNEKLFF. The CDR3 region has the DNA TGCGCCAGCAGCCCCCTCTCCCCAACTAATGAAAAACTGTTTTTT.

This clonotype was counted between two and nine times. The J gene is TRBJ2-3, the V gene TRBV5-1; D is possibly TRBD1 (5 bases). This CDR3 is built from 16 residues. Germline-derived CDR1 and CDR2 are SGHRS and YFSETQ. The V end lost 1 base, the J end lost 1 base, and 13 bases lay between the germline ends. The CDR3 DNA is TGCGCCAGCAGCTTGAAGACAGCACACGGCACAGATACGCAGTATTTT. It is translated as CASSLKTAHGTDTQYF.

This clonotype occurred many times. V and J are TRBV2 and TRBJ1-5; 7 nucleotides align to TRBD1. Germline-derived CDR1 and CDR2 are SNHLY and FYNNEI. V lost 6 bases to trimming and J lost 0 bases; unmatched junction nucleotides: 5. The CDR3 runs to 15 residues. In nucleotides, the CDR3 is TGTGCCAGCAGCGACAGGGTCCCTAGCAATCAGCCCCAGCATTTT. Translation: CASSDRVPSNQPQHF.

This clonotype appeared many times. V is TRBV20-1 and J is TRBJ2-7; 8 bases line up with TRBD2. The germline V gene has CDR1 DFQATT and CDR2 SNEGSKA (reference sequence). The CDR3 is 15 amino acids. The J segment lost 7 bases and the V segment lost 6 bases, leaving 17 bases of the junction unmatched. The CDR3 spells CSARSPTSEFWEQYF. The DNA for the CDR3 is TGCAGTGCCCGCTCCCCGACTAGCGAGTTTTGGGAGCAGTACTTC.

This clonotype has at least ten counts. This chain uses TRBV30 with TRBJ2-7; the D gene is possibly TRBD2 (5 bases). This CDR3 is 12 amino acids long. Germline V gives CDR1 GTSNPN, CDR2 SVGIG (reference sequence). V was pared by 4 bases and J by 5 bases, with 12 bases between. The CDR3 spells CAWTMGAHEQYF. In DNA, the CDR3 is TGTGCCTGGACGATGGGAGCCCACGAGCAGTACTTC.

At least ten counts were recorded for this clonotype. Written as DNA, the CDR3 is TGTGCCAGCAGTTTAATTGATGACCGCTATGGCTACACCTTC. As protein: CASSLIDDRYGYTF. The chain has TRBV6-1 and TRBJ1-2; D ambiguous. This CDR3 region has 14 residues. V lost 5 bases and J lost 4, with 14 bases in between. The V gene's germline CDR1 is MNHNS and CDR2 SASEGT.

This clonotype was seen at least ten times. This chain links TRBV30 with TRBJ1-2; D is unresolved. The CDR3 covers 12 residues. Germline V gene data show CDR1 as GTSNPN and CDR2 as SVGIG (reference sequence). V was shortened by 0 bases and J by 2 bases, with 4 bases between the two germline ends. CDR3 sequence: CAWSVHNYGYTF. The CDR3 DNA sequence: TGTGCCTGGAGTGTACACAACTATGGCTACACCTTC. The whole variable domain, filled in from reference TRBV30 and TRBJ1-2, reads SQTIHQWPATLVQPVGSPLSLECTVEGTSNPNLYWYRQAAGRGLQLLFYSVGIGQISSEVPQNLSASRPQDRQFILSSKKLLLSDSGFYLCAWSVHNYGYTFGSGTRLTVV.

With regard to this clonotype: A much larger clonotype is one base distant, so this may be a read error. This chain's CDR3 is CASSRGQAEAFF. The CDR3 DNA follows: TGTGCCAGCAGCAGGGGGCAAGCTGAAGCTTTCTTT. This chain joins TRBV6-1 and TRBJ1-1; 8 bases agree with TRBD1. The germline gives CDR1 MNHNS, CDR2 SASEGT. V lost 6 bases and J lost 6; bases outside the gene matches: 3. This CDR3 contains 12 residues.

This rearrangement joins TRBV7-3 to TRBJ1-1; the match to TRBD1 covers 8 bases. Looked up from germline, CDR1 is SGHTA and CDR2 is FQGTGA. The CDR3 runs to 14 residues. Trimming removed 8 bases from V and 4 bases from J; junction bases left unmatched: 9. The CDR3 region is CASGQAGQVTEAFF. The CDR3 DNA sequence: TGTGCCAGCGGCCAAGCGGGACAGGTCACTGAAGCTTTCTTT.

This clonotype was recorded many times. The chain joins TRBV6-1 to TRBJ1-2; D not certain. This CDR3 is built from 10 residues. Germline assignment: CDR1 MNHNS and CDR2 SASEGT. Between the trimmed V and J ends, which lost 3 bases and 7 bases, there was a span of 3 bases. The DNA for the CDR3 is TGTGCCAGCAGTGATATTGGCTACACCTTC. Translated: CASSDIGYTF.

This chain uses TRBV7-3 with TRBJ2-3; 15 positions match TRBD2. CDR3 length: 21 residues. Germline V lookup: CDR1 SGHTA, CDR2 FQGTGA. V shed 5 bases and J 0 bases; nucleotides not matched to a gene: 15. The CDR3 loop is CASSPLGGGLAGGHSTDTQYF. The CDR3 DNA follows: TGTGCCAGCAGCCCCCTCGGGGGTGGACTAGCGGGGGGGCATAGCACAGATACGCAGTATTTT.

The chain recombines TRBV14 with TRBJ2-7; the D is unclear. Looked up from germline, CDR1 is SGHDN and CDR2 is FVKESK. V lost 0 bases to trimming and J lost 3 bases, with 9 bases between them. The length of the CDR3 is 14 residues. CDR3 coding DNA: TGTGCCAGCAGCCAAGAGGACGGATACTACGAGCAGTACTTC. Its translation is CASSQEDGYYEQYF.

This clonotype was observed at least ten times. The chain links TRBV12-3 or TRBV12-4 to TRBJ2-7; TRBD2 agrees at 12 bases. This CDR3 region has 16 residues. Trimming cost V 5 bases and J 3 bases; bases outside gene matches: 8. CDR3 sequence reads: CASSPPRLAGVYEQYF. The CDR3 bases are TGTGCCAGCAGTCCCCCTCGACTAGCGGGGGTCTACGAGCAGTACTTC.

The chain carries TRBV4-1 and TRBJ1-1; D is uncertain. CDR1 MGHRA and CDR2 YSYEKL come from the germline V gene. There are 18 residues in the CDR3. Trimming left V 3 bases short and J 0 bases short, with 20 bases between. For the CDR3, the DNA is TGCGCCAGCAGCCACGCGGGCAGGTCATCGCCCATGAACACTGAAGCTTTCTTT. Its translation: CASSHAGRSSPMNTEAFF.

This clonotype showed up many times. The V call is TRBV6-2 or TRBV6-3, the J call TRBJ2-5; 8 nucleotides agree with TRBD2. The V gene end was trimmed by 3 bases and the J gene end by 5 bases; junction bases not matched to a gene: 11. The CDR3 length is 16 residues. The germline V gene has CDR1 MNHEY and CDR2 SVGEGT. CDR3 loop: CASSYTAGVSRETQYF. The CDR3, as DNA: TGTGCCAGCAGTTATACAGCGGGAGTATCTCGGGAGACCCAGTACTTC.

The chain is built from TRBV6-1 and TRBJ1-5; weak D call: TRBD1 (5 bases). Germline lookup yields CDR1 MNHNS and CDR2 SASEGT. V gave up 0 bases and J gave up 3 bases, with 12 bases separating them. The CDR3 covers 16 residues. In DNA form, the CDR3 reads TGTGCCAGCAGTGAAGCACAGGCAGCCCTCAATCAGCCCCAGCATTTT. Translating gives CASSEAQAALNQPQHF.

V and J are TRBV11-2 and TRBJ1-1; 8 bases match TRBD1. V dropped 3 bases and J dropped 3; count of bases not matched to a gene: 3. The CDR3 sequence is 14 residues long. Germline V gene data show CDR1 as SGHAT and CDR2 as FQNNGV. This chain's CDR3 is CASSLTGDYTEAFF. For the CDR3, the DNA is TGTGCCAGCAGCTTGACAGGGGACTACACTGAAGCTTTCTTT.

Ten or more counts support this clonotype. The rearrangement uses TRBV2 and TRBJ2-3; 7 positions agree with TRBD2. V dropped 4 bases and J dropped 0; count of bases not matched to a gene: 4. CDR3 length: 15 residues. Germline CDR1 reads SNHLY; CDR2 reads FYNNEI. The CDR3 loop reads CASSGKRDSTDTQYF. In DNA, the CDR3 is TGTGCCAGCAGTGGAAAGCGGGACAGCACAGATACGCAGTATTTT. Using reference TRBV2 and TRBJ2-3 for the parts outside the CDR3, the full variable domain is EPEVTQTPSHQVTQMGQEVILRCVPISNHLYFYWYRQILGQKVEFLVSFYNNEISEKSEIFDDQFSVERPDGSNFTLKIRSTKLEDSAMYFCASSGKRDSTDTQYFGPGTRLTVL.

This clonotype was counted many times. The CDR3 loop is CASSLPNENTEAFF. The CDR3 DNA reads as TGTGCCAGCAGCTTGCCTAACGAGAACACTGAAGCTTTCTTT. This sequence joins TRBV5-4 and TRBJ1-1; D gene uncertain. The CDR3 runs 14 residues. With 1 base removed from V and 1 base from J, the gap between germline ends came to 8 bases. The germline CDR1 and CDR2 sequences are SGHNT and YYREEE (reference sequence).

This clonotype was seen a handful of times. V gene TRBV10-2 combines with J gene TRBJ1-2; the D gene is possibly TRBD1 (6 bases). Looked up from germline, CDR1 is WSHSY and CDR2 is SAAADI. Trimming pared 3 bases from V and 2 bases from J, leaving 13 bases between. This CDR3 has 15 residues. The CDR3 loop is CASSDHLTGNYGYTF. CDR3 nucleotide sequence: TGCGCCAGCAGTGACCATTTGACAGGCAACTATGGCTACACCTTC.

This clonotype was seen ten or more times. The gene calls are TRBV6-1 and TRBJ1-5; a possible D gene is TRBD1 (6 bases). With 3 bases removed from V and 1 base from J, the gap between germline ends came to 16 bases. CDR3 size: 17 residues. Looked up from germline, CDR1 is MNHNS and CDR2 is SASEGT. CDR3 sequence (DNA): TGTGCCAGCAGTGAGGACTGGACAGAACTAAGCAATCAGCCCCAGCATTTT. It is translated as CASSEDWTELSNQPQHF.

This clonotype was detected many times. The V gene is TRBV5-1, the J gene TRBJ1-1; the D gene is possibly TRBD1 (6 bases). The V and J ends lost 0 bases and 4 bases respectively, with 13 bases between them. Looked up from germline, CDR1 is SGHRS and CDR2 is YFSETQ. The CDR3 contains 15 residues. CDR3 sequence (DNA): TGCGCCAGCAGCTTGGCAGTAGGGGGGGTCACTGAAGCTTTCTTT. Translating gives CASSLAVGGVTEAFF.

This clonotype was recorded many times. The DNA of the CDR3 is TGTGCCTGCCGGAGGACGGTGGGGGAGCAGTTCTTC. Encoded protein: CACRRTVGEQFF. The chain couples TRBV30 to TRBJ2-1; a possible D gene is TRBD2 (5 bases). Germline CDR1 is GTSNPN and CDR2 is SVGIG (reference sequence). CDR3 length: 12 amino acids. V lost 6 bases and J lost 10, with 16 bases in between.

The chain joins TRBV28 to TRBJ2-7, with 10 bases identical to TRBD1. The V gene end was trimmed by 7 bases and the J gene end by 4 bases; junction bases not matched to a gene: 7. The CDR3 contains 14 residues. The V gene's germline CDR1 is MDHEN and CDR2 SYDVKM. The CDR3 region has the DNA TGTGCCAGCATTCCGGGACAGGGGAATTACGAGCAGTACTTC. Its protein is CASIPGQGNYEQYF.